This T cell receptor (beta chain) was documented in a study of T cell responses to AZD1222 COVID-19 vaccine. To note about this clone: Its matching antigen is unknown.

The CDR3 runs 13 residues. Germline lookup yields CDR1 SGHNT and CDR2 YENEEA. Trimming stripped 5 bases from V and 4 bases from J, with 9 bases between. TCRdb's copy holds only in-frame clones and misses some; the assay was immunoSEQ multiplex PCR. In the table there are about 140,000 clones, 89% of which are singletons. Study findings and constraints: Vaccination with two AZD1222 doses was followed by a rise in Spike-specific TCR breadth and depth. Reports indicate that nearly half of spike-specific TCRs are directed at unmutated variant regions. The study found vaccine-associated CD4 TCRs spanning spike, dominant at 160-218 and 743-854.

Sequencing was performed on peripheral blood, taken on day 0 of AZD1222 vaccination. J is TRBJ2-1 and V is TRBV11-3; no reliable D call. This TCR derives from an adult in good health. DNA for the CDR3: TGTGCCAGCAGCGCTGGAAGGTACAATGAGCAGTTCTTC. It translates to CASSAGRYNEQFF. Variable domain in full (rest from reference TRBV11-3 and TRBJ2-1): EAGVVQSPRYKIIEKKQPVAFWCNPISGHNTLYWYLQNLGQGPELLIRYENEEAVDDSQLPKDRFSAERLKGVDSTLKIQPAELGDSAVYLCASSAGRYNEQFFGPGTRLTVL.